The subject of this entry is one TCR beta chain. The assay was immunoSEQ multiplex PCR, and TCRdb's table has in-frame clones only and misses some. The sample records over 4,500 clones, 80% to 85% being singletons. Time point given: neoterminal ileum biopsy at postoperative endoscopy, about 6 months after surgery. This entry is derived from a study of T cell repertoires in ileal Crohn's disease. The CDR3 covers 15 residues. Losses at the gene ends were 0 bases for V and 5 bases for J; bases not matched to a gene: 6. Germline loops: CDR1 SGHAT, CDR2 FQNNGV. The chain combines TRBV11-2 with TRBJ1-1; 7 nucleotides line up with TRBD1. The TCR sequence derives from an adult with Crohn's disease. Material for sequencing was ileal tissue. The chain's CDR3 is CASSLDRGVRTEAFF. The DNA for the CDR3 is TGTGCCAGCAGCTTAGACAGGGGGGTGAGGACTGAAGCTTTCTTT.